The source of this T cell receptor beta chain is a study of T cells after yellow fever vaccination. The germline V gene has CDR1 MNHNY and CDR2 SVGAGI (reference sequence). With 8 bases removed from V and 5 bases from J, the gap between germline ends came to 7 bases. The CDR3 length is 11 residues. Study observations and caveats: Detected again after the booster were most primary-vaccination clones, at 96% CD4 and approximately 85% CD8. Abundant bulk-derived clonotypes could contaminate FACS-sorted repertoires.

For TCR, cDNA came from 5'RACE template switching, which added a universal primer site and UMIs. TCRdb reanalysed the 5' RACE reads using MiXCR and keeps one entry per CDR3 protein. The sample has about 510,000 distinct CDR3 sequences; 21% are singletons. With respect to this clonotype: No antigen is known for it.

This sequence joins TRBV6-6 and TRBJ2-1; D gene uncertain. The input for sequencing was PBMCs, taken less than 25 days after the first yellow fever vaccination. This receptor was identified in a man aged 18 to 29 who received the YFV17D yellow fever vaccine. The CDR3 bases are TGTGCCAGCGTGGGAAACAATGAGCAGTTCTTC. It codes for CASVGNNEQFF.